This T cell receptor beta chain appears in the sequencing data of a study of blood T cell repertoires in COVID-19. About the study: From the United States, Italy and Spain came samples of acute and convalescent COVID-19. In each case, the material was cDNA or gDNA derived from T cells, B-cell-depleted T cells, or PBMCs.

How the authors handled the data: Scientists estimated how many nucleated cells there were by amplifying reference gene primers. Sequencing was performed with immunoSEQ multiplex PCR; in TCRdb, only in-frame clones are kept and a portion is missing. For V, J and clone size, that table is used; D and trimming come from the DNA. The sample yields around 130,000 clones, less than 90% seen once. This clone was seen only once. V shed 4 bases, J shed 2 bases, and the junction held 12 bases outside the gene matches. Germline V gives CDR1 MNHEY, CDR2 SMNVEV (reference sequence). The length of the CDR3 is 18 residues.

The chain employs TRBV27 and TRBJ2-3; 10 nucleotides align to TRBD2. This TCR came from a man aged 60 to 69 with acute or convalescent COVID-19. Sequences were obtained from peripheral blood. The CDR3 reads CASSSPPRTSGFTDTQYF. The CDR3 DNA is TGTGCCAGCAGTTCCCCCCCGAGGACTAGCGGATTCACAGATACGCAGTATTTT.